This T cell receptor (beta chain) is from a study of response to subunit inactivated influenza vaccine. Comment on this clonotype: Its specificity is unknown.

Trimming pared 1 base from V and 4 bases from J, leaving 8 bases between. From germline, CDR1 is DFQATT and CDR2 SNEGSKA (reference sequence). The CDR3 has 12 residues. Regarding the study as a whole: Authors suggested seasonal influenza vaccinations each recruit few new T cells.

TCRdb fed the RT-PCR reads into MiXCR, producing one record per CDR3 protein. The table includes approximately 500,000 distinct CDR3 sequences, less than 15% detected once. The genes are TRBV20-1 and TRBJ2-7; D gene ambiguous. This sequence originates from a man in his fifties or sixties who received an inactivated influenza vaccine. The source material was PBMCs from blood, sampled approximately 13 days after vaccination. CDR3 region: CSARVMTYEQYF. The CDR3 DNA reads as TGCAGTGCTAGAGTAATGACTTACGAGCAGTACTTC.